A selection of T cell receptor beta chains follows, all from one sample in a study of T-cell memory formation after mild COVID-19. One entry per CDR3 protein results from TCRdb running MiXCR on the 5' RACE reads. Of around 140,000 distinct CDR3 sequences detected, over 6% appear once; the ten largest clones hold about 1.9%. Sample: PBMCs or a T cell subset sorted from them (not recorded which). The receptors derive from an adult woman who had mild COVID-19 (a few samples of this study predate the infection). Cell type and time point are not known. CDR3s include the opening cysteine and the closing phenylalanine or tryptophan. D genes are given only for firm matches. Clone size, where shown, is once, few, many, or a class for clones that have expanded.

cdr3_length d_call j_call v_call clone_size cdr3_nt cdr3_aa
16 TRBD2 TRBJ2-7 TRBV7-6 many TGTGCCAGCAGCTTATTGGGGACTAGCGGATCCTACGAGCAGTACTTC CASSLLGTSGSYEQYF
17 TRBD1 TRBJ1-6 TRBV7-8 many TGTGCCAGCAGCGCCTTCTCAGGGGGCGCAGTCAATTCACCCCTCCACTTT CASSAFSGGAVNSPLHF
13 . TRBJ1-1 TRBV6-5 many TGTGCCAGCAGTCCCCGTGGGGTCGCTGAAGCTTTCTTT CASSPRGVAEAFF
11 . TRBJ2-7 TRBV6-2/TRBV6-3 many TGTGCCAGCAACCATGGGGGCGAGCAGTACTTC CASNHGGEQYF
16 TRBD2 TRBJ2-2 TRBV18 many TGTGCCAGCTCACCACCTAGCGGGAGAAACACCGGGGAGCTGTTTTTT CASSPPSGRNTGELFF
16 . TRBJ1-2 TRBV4-1 many TGCGCCAGCAGCCAAGTACCTAAACAGGGTCACCATGGCTACACCTTC CASSQVPKQGHHGYTF
14 . TRBJ2-3 TRBV20-1 many TGCAGTGCTAGAGATGATGGGAGGACAGATACGCAGTATTTT CSARDDGRTDTQYF
14 . TRBJ2-7 TRBV12-3/TRBV12-4 many TGTGCCAGCAGTTTAGCCGGGGCCCACTACGAGCAGTACTTC CASSLAGAHYEQYF
15 TRBD1 TRBJ1-5 TRBV5-1 many TGCGCCAGCAGCTTGGAAGGGACAGGGGATCAGCCCCAGCATTTT CASSLEGTGDQPQHF
18 TRBD2 TRBJ2-5 TRBV24-1 few TGTGCCACCAGTGATCCCGGACTAGCGGGGAGAAGTGGAGAGACCCAGTACTTC CATSDPGLAGRSGETQYF
15 TRBD2 TRBJ2-5 TRBV7-9 few TGTGCCAGCTCGACGGGGGGAGGAGGTGGAGAGACCCAGTACTTC CASSTGGGGGETQYF
14 . TRBJ2-3 TRBV20-1 many TGCAGTGCTACCGGGAGTGGGGGCACAGATACGCAGTATTTT CSATGSGGTDTQYF
11 . TRBJ2-7 TRBV20-1 many TGCAGTGTCGGGATAGACAGGCAGCAGTACTTC CSVGIDRQQYF
13 . TRBJ2-5 TRBV12-3/TRBV12-4 . TGTGCCAGCAGTTTAGGTCAGCCAGAGACCCAGTACTTC CASSLGQPETQYF
14 . TRBJ2-1 TRBV20-1 many TGCAGTGCCGGTAGGGGCTCTACCTACAATGAGCAGTTCTTC CSAGRGSTYNEQFF
15 TRBD2 TRBJ2-3 TRBV12-3/TRBV12-4 few TGTGCCAGCACCCGAGCGGGAGAACCCACAGATACGCAGTATTTT CASTRAGEPTDTQYF
15 . TRBJ2-2 TRBV9 . TGTGCCAGCAGCGTAGGTCTCGCGAACACCGGGGAGCTGTTTTTT CASSVGLANTGELFF
14 . TRBJ1-5 TRBV7-2 few TGTGCCAGCAGCTTAGGACAGGTGGATCAGCCCCAGCATTTT CASSLGQVDQPQHF
16 TRBD2 TRBJ2-1 TRBV5-1 many TGCGCCAGCAGCTTGGAACTAGCGGGAGGTTCCAATGAGCAGTTCTTC CASSLELAGGSNEQFF
13 . TRBJ2-5 TRBV12-3/TRBV12-4 many TGTGCCAGCAGTTTATTCCTGGGGGAGACCCAGTACTTC CASSLFLGETQYF
18 TRBD2 TRBJ2-3 TRBV14 . TGTGCCAGCAGCCAAGAAGGTGGACTAGCGGAGAGGAGGGCGACGCAGTATTTT CASSQEGGLAERRATQYF
16 TRBD2 TRBJ2-1 TRBV3-1 many TGTGCCAGCAGCCGACTAGCGAGGAGCTCCTACAATGAGCAGTTCTTC CASSRLARSSYNEQFF
14 . TRBJ1-5 TRBV5-1 many TGCGCCAGCAGCTTGGAACAGGCCGGGCAGCCCCAGCATTTT CASSLEQAGQPQHF
13 . TRBJ1-1 TRBV7-2 few TGTGCCAGCAGCCTTTGGACCGGGGCTGAAGCTTTCTTT CASSLWTGAEAFF
15 TRBD1 TRBJ2-2 TRBV9 few TGTGCCAGCAGCGCCGGGGACAGTTTCACCGGGGAGCTGTTTTTT CASSAGDSFTGELFF
13 . TRBJ2-1 TRBV27 many TGTGCCAGCAGGCTCCCCGTTGGCAATGAGCAGTTCTTC CASRLPVGNEQFF
15 . TRBJ2-7 TRBV6-5 many TGTGCCAGCAGTTTCGGGGACCCAAGCTCCTACGAGCAGTACTTC CASSFGDPSSYEQYF
12 . TRBJ1-1 TRBV5-5 many TGTGCCAGCAGCTTCCCCGGGAGTGAGGCTTTCTTT CASSFPGSEAFF
12 . TRBJ2-3 TRBV19 many TGTGCCAGTAGTGTGGACTATGGTACGCAGTATTTT CASSVDYGTQYF
12 TRBD2 TRBJ2-3 TRBV11-2 many TGTGCCACAGGGAGGGGCACAGATACGCAGTATTTT CATGRGTDTQYF
11 . TRBJ2-7 TRBV20-1 . TGCAGTGCAAACGGGGATTACGAGCAGTACTTC CSANGDYEQYF
15 . TRBJ2-3 TRBV20-1 many TGCAGTGCTAGAGATCCGGGATCTAGCACAGATACGCAGTATTTT CSARDPGSSTDTQYF
15 . TRBJ1-5 TRBV2 many TGTGCCAGCAGTGAAAATGGGATACGGCGAGAGCCCCAGCATTTT CASSENGIRREPQHF
15 TRBD1 TRBJ1-5 TRBV12-3/TRBV12-4 few TGTGCCAGCAGTTTAGCGGGACAGGGCAATCAGCCCCAGCATTTT CASSLAGQGNQPQHF
18 TRBD1 TRBJ2-1 TRBV20-1 . TGCAGTGCTCACGACCGGGACAGGGGAGTTTTAAGATACAATGAGCAGTTCTTC CSAHDRDRGVLRYNEQFF
16 . TRBJ2-1 TRBV24-1 many TGTGCCACCAGTGATAGGGAGGGGGGCTCCTACAATGAGCAGTTCTTC CATSDREGGSYNEQFF
13 . TRBJ2-5 TRBV7-3 . TGTGCCAGCAGCCGGGCGGCGCAAGAGACCCAGTACTTC CASSRAAQETQYF
10 . TRBJ2-5 TRBV29-1 many TGCAGCGTTGTCGGCGAGACCCAGTACTTC CSVVGETQYF
15 . TRBJ2-7 TRBV30 many TGTGCCTGGAGTGCTAGGACAGCGAGCTCCTACGAGCAGTACTTC CAWSARTASSYEQYF
13 . TRBJ2-7 TRBV7-9 many TGTGCCAGCAGCTTAAATGCGTACCACGAGCAGTACTTC CASSLNAYHEQYF
16 TRBD1 TRBJ2-1 TRBV24-1 once TGTGCCACCAGTGATTTGAAGGGACAGGGTCTCAATGAGCAGTTCTTC CATSDLKGQGLNEQFF
16 . TRBJ2-1 TRBV6-5 . TGTGCCAGCAGTTACTCGGGGGCTAGCCCCCAAGGGGAGCAGTTCTTC CASSYSGASPQGEQFF
16 TRBD2 TRBJ2-1 TRBV24-1 few TGTGCCACCAGTGACGTGAGCGGGATAGGCTACAATGAGCAGTTCTTC CATSDVSGIGYNEQFF
15 . TRBJ2-7 TRBV9 . TGTGCCAGCAGCGTAAGTGCGGAGCAAACCTACGAGCAGTACTTC CASSVSAEQTYEQYF
15 . TRBJ2-3 TRBV24-1 . TGTGCCACCAGTGATCCTCACCGGGGCGCTGATACGCAGTATTTT CATSDPHRGADTQYF
15 . TRBJ2-1 TRBV7-9 . TGTGCCAGCAGCTTAACGAGGGAAACCTACAATGAGCAGTTCTTC CASSLTRETYNEQFF
13 . TRBJ1-1 TRBV20-1 many TGCAGTGCTAGTATCCCGGGGGACACTGAAGCTTTCTTT CSASIPGDTEAFF
13 . TRBJ2-1 TRBV18 . TGTGCCAGCTCACCACTCGAGGACATCATGCAGTTCTTC CASSPLEDIMQFF
15 . TRBJ2-1 TRBV19 few TGTGCCAGTAGTGGTAGCGGTAGCTCCTACAATGAGCAGTTCTTC CASSGSGSSYNEQFF
14 TRBD2 TRBJ2-5 TRBV5-1 many TGCGCCAGCAGCTTGGAGCGGGAAGGAGAGACCCAGTACTTC CASSLEREGETQYF
11 . TRBJ2-7 TRBV29-1 many TGCAGCGTTGTTACGGCGGGACGGCAGTACTTC CSVVTAGRQYF
17 . TRBJ1-2 TRBV12-3/TRBV12-4 few TGTGCCAGCAGTTTAGGTGCGAGGGGGAAAGCTAACTATGGCTACACCTTC CASSLGARGKANYGYTF
13 . TRBJ2-7 TRBV15 few TGTGCCACCAGCGAAGGGGCTACCTACGAGCAGTACTTC CATSEGATYEQYF
13 TRBD2 TRBJ2-5 TRBV12-3/TRBV12-4 . TGTGCCAGCAGGAGAGCGGGGGTAGAGACCCAGTACTTC CASRRAGVETQYF
13 . TRBJ2-7 TRBV12-3/TRBV12-4 many TGTGCCAGCAGTTTTGGCCCTAAGGACGAGCAGTACTTC CASSFGPKDEQYF
12 . TRBJ2-7 TRBV3-1 few TGTGCCAGCAGCCAAGAAAGGCTAGTGCAGTACTTC CASSQERLVQYF